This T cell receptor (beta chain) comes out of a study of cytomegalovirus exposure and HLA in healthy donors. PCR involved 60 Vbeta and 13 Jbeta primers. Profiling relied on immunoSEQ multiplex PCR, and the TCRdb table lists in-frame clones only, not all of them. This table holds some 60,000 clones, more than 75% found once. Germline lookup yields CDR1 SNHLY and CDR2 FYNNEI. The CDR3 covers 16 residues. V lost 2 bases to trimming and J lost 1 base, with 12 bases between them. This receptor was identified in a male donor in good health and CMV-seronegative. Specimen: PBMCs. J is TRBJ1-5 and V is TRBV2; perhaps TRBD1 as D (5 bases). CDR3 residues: CASSEMGGRSNQPQHF. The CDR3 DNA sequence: TGTGCCAGCAGTGAAATGGGGGGAAGGAGCAATCAGCCCCAGCATTTT.